This TCR beta chain was retrieved from a study of cytomegalovirus exposure and HLA in healthy donors. Of note for this clone: Antigen: not known.

Study-wide points: The study had only CMV serostatus as immune exposure information. Most subjects had HLA-A and HLA-B alleles reportedly predicted accurately by TCR beta sequences. One cluster of highly shared sequence variants probably arose as a sequencing artifact.

As for the donors, each was a healthy bone marrow donor. Primers: 60 Vbeta forward and 13 Jbeta reverse. TCRdb's copy holds only in-frame clones and misses some; the assay was immunoSEQ multiplex PCR. There are approximately 110,000 clones in the sample; around 76% occur only once, and roughly 8% lies in the top ten. This clonotype was obtained from a middle-aged man in good health and CMV-seropositive. Sequencing was carried out using PBMCs.

The DNA of the CDR3 is TGTGCCAGCAGGAGTTTCCTGATTAAGAGGGAGGGGACACCAATCTACGAGCAGTACTTC. Translating gives CASRSFLIKREGTPIYEQYF. This sequence joins TRBV27 and TRBJ2-7, with D possibly being TRBD2 (7 bases). Germline CDR1 reads MNHEY; CDR2 reads SMNVEV (reference sequence). The CDR3 is made up of 20 amino acids. Trimming removed 6 bases from V and 3 bases from J, with 33 bases in between.